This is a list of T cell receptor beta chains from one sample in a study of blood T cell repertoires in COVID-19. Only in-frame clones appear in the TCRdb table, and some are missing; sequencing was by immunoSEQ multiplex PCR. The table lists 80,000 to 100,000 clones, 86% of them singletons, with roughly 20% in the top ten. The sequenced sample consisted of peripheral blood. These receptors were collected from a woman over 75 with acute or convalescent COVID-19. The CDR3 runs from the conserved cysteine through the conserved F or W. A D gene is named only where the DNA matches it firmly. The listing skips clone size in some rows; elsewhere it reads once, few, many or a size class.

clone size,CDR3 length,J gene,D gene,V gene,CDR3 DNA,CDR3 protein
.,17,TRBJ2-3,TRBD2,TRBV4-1,TGCGCCAGCAGCCAAGAAAATGGCGGGAGAGCTACAGATACGCAGTATTTT,CASSQENGGRATDTQYF
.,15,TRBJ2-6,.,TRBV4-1,TGCGCCAGCAGCCAAGTACTTTCTGGGGCCAACGTCCTGACTTTC,CASSQVLSGANVLTF
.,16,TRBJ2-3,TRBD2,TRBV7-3,TGTGCCAGCAGCTTAGGACTAGCGGGGGGCACAGATACGCAGTATTTT,CASSLGLAGGTDTQYF
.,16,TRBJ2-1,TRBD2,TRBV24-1,TGTGCCACCAGTGGGACAGCGGGGGGGTTTTACAATGAGCAGTTCTTC,CATSGTAGGFYNEQFF
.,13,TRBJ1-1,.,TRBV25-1,TGTGCCAGCTCCCACCGGTATAACACTGAAGCTTTCTTT,CASSHRYNTEAFF
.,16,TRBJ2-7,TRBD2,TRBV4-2,TGTGCCAGCAGCCAAGGGCTAGCGGGGACCTCCTACGAGCAGTACTTC,CASSQGLAGTSYEQYF
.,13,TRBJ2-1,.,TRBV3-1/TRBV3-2,TGTGCCAGCAGCCAAGAACTGAACAATGAGCAGTTCTTC,CASSQELNNEQFF
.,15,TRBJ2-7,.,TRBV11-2,TGTGCCAGCAGCTTAGAACGGGGTGGCAAGTACGAGCAGTACTTC,CASSLERGGKYEQYF
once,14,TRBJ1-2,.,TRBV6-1,TGTGCCAGCAGTGATCACAACCCTAACTATGGCTACACCTTC,CASSDHNPNYGYTF
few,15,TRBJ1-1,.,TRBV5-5,TGTGCCAGCAGCCTCACGCCGAGGGAAAACACTGAAGCTTTCTTT,CASSLTPRENTEAFF
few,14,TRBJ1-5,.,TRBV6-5,TGTGCCAGCAGCCGAACAGGGAGCAATCAGCCCCAGCATTTT,CASSRTGSNQPQHF
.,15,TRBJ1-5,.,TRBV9,TGTGCCAGCAGCCCTCAGGGTATACGCAATCAGCCCCAGCATTTT,CASSPQGIRNQPQHF
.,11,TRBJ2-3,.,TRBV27,TGTGCCAGCAGCAGGAGGGATACGCAGTATTTT,CASSRRDTQYF
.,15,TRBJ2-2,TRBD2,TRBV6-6,TGTGCCAGCAGTTTGCGGGGGGCCAACACCGGGGAGCTGTTTTTT,CASSLRGANTGELFF
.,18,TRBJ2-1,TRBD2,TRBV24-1,TGTGCCACCAACTCCTGGCTAGCGGGGGGGCAGTCCTACAATGAGCAGTTCTTC,CATNSWLAGGQSYNEQFF
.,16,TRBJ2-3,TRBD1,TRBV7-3,TGTGCCAGCAGCCTCGGGACAGGGGGTATCACAGATACGCAGTATTTT,CASSLGTGGITDTQYF
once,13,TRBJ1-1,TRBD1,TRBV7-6,TGTGCCAGCAGCGATTCCGACAGGGTCAGAGCTTTCTTT,CASSDSDRVRAFF
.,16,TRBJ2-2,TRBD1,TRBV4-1,TGCGCCAGCAGCCTCAGACAGGGGGCGACCACCGGGGAGCTGTTTTTT,CASSLRQGATTGELFF
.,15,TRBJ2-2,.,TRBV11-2,TGTGCCAGCAGCTTACGTAGGGGGGGGACCGGGGAGCTGTTTTTT,CASSLRRGGTGELFF
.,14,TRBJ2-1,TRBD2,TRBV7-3,TGTGCCAGCAGCTCGGGGGGGCTTTCCTATGAGCAGTTCTTC,CASSSGGLSYEQFF
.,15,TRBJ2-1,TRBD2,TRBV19,TGTGCCAGTAGTATTCACGGGGGGGTCTACAATGAGCAGTTCTTC,CASSIHGGVYNEQFF
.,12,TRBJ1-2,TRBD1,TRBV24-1,TGTGCCACCCGAGGACAGGCCGGTGGCTACACCTTC,CATRGQAGGYTF
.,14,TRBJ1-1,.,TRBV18,TGTGCCAGCTCACTTGACAGAGAGAACACTGAAGCTTTCTTT,CASSLDRENTEAFF
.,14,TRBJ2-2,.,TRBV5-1,TGCGCCAGCACCGCCAGGGCGAACACCGGGGAGCTGTTTTTT,CASTARANTGELFF
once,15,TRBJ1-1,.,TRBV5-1,TGCGCCAGCAGCTTGGGACGACACTTTAACACTGAAGCTTTCTTT,CASSLGRHFNTEAFF
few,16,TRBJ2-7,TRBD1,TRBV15,TGTGCCACCAGCGGCGGGACAGGGAGGCTATCCTACGAGCAGTACTTC,CATSGGTGRLSYEQYF
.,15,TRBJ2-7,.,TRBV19,TGTGCCAGTAGTATAACTGGGGCCAAATCCTACGAGCAGTACTTC,CASSITGAKSYEQYF
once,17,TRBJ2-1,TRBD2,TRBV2,TGTGCCAGCAGTGACGGCGGACTAGCGGGGGGCCGGCATGAGCAGTTCTTC,CASSDGGLAGGRHEQFF
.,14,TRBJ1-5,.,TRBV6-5,TGTGCCAGCAGTTACAGTCAGGCTAATCAGCCCCAGCATTTT,CASSYSQANQPQHF
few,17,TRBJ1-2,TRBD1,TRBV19,TGTGCCAGTAGTATGGGTCGGACAGGATTATTGGACTATGGCTACACCTTC,CASSMGRTGLLDYGYTF
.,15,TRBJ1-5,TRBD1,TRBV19,TGTGCCAGTAATTCCTGGACAGGGGTCGGTCAGCCCCAGCATTTT,CASNSWTGVGQPQHF
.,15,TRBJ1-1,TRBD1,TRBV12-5,TGTGCTAGTGGTTTGGCCCCAGGGGGCAACACTGAAGCTTCCTTT,CASGLAPGGNTEASF
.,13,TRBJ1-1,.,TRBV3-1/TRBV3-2,TGTGCCAGCAGACGTAGCCGTGGCACTGAAGCTTTCTTT,CASRRSRGTEAFF
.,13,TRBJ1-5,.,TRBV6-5,TGTGCCAGCAGTTACGTTGGAGGTCAGCCCCAGCATTTT,CASSYVGGQPQHF
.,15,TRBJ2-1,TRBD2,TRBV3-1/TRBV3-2,TGTGCCAGCAGCCAAGATCCTAGCGGGGGGAGTGAGCAGTTCTTC,CASSQDPSGGSEQFF
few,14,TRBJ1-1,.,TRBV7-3,TGTGCCAGCAGCTTATATGCAGGGAACACTGAAGCTTTCTTT,CASSLYAGNTEAFF
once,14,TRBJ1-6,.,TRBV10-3,TGTGCCGCAACCCCCTCAGGGGCTAATTCACCCCTCCACTTT,CAATPSGANSPLHF
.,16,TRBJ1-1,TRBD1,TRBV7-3,TGTGCCAGCAGCTCGGACAGGGGCCACTTGAACACTGAAGCTTTCTTT,CASSSDRGHLNTEAFF
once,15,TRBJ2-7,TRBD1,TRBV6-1,TGTGCCAGCAGTGAAGTGGGGACAGGGATCTACGAGCAGTACTTC,CASSEVGTGIYEQYF